The present entry profiles one T cell receptor (beta chain) with its context. This sample was included in a study of OX40 agonist ivuxolimab in advanced cancers. V was clipped by 6 bases and J by 0 bases; unmatched bases: 5. Germline CDR1 reads WSHSY; CDR2 reads SAAADI. This CDR3 has 15 amino acids. Profiling relied on immunoSEQ multiplex PCR, and the TCRdb table lists in-frame clones only, not all of them. The table records approximately 74,000 clones, about 88% of them present only once. This receptor was obtained from an adult with an advanced solid tumor such as melanoma, head and neck, liver or kidney cancer. Sequences were derived from CD4+ or CD8+ T cells sorted from blood, sampled in a trial of the OX40 agonist ivuxolimab. The chain has TRBV10-2 and TRBJ2-7; 10 bases are shared with TRBD1. The CDR3, as DNA: TGCGCCAGCAGAAGGGACAGGGGCCCCTCCTACGAGCAGTACTTC. Its translation: CASRRDRGPSYEQYF.